This TCR beta chain was observed in a study of blood T cell repertoires in COVID-19. The CDR3 has 14 amino acids. Germline V gene sequence: CDR1 LNHDA, CDR2 SQIVND (reference sequence). The germline V and J ends were trimmed by 1 base and 2 bases, with 8 bases remaining between them. Libraries were prepared by immunoSEQ multiplex PCR; TCRdb keeps only in-frame clonotypes and omits some of them. The table lists roughly 300,000 clones, roughly nine tenths of them singletons. This chain uses TRBV19 with TRBJ2-5, with D tentatively TRBD1 (6 bases). This TCR was recovered from a man younger than 35 who had recovered from COVID-19. Input material: peripheral blood. The chain's CDR3 is CASSIVGTQETQYF. CDR3 DNA sequence: TGTGCCAGTAGTATAGTGGGGACACAAGAGACCCAGTACTTC.